A single sample is the source of the 6 T cell receptor beta chains below, sequenced in a study of blood T cell repertoires in COVID-19. Produced via immunoSEQ multiplex PCR; TCRdb's table is partial and in-frame only. The table includes around 200,000 clones, around 84% detected once. The sequencing sample was made of peripheral blood. Source of these receptors: a man aged 30 to 39 with active or convalescent COVID-19.

The chain has TRBV25-1 and TRBJ1-2; 12 bases align to TRBD1. V shed 6 bases, J shed 5 bases, and the junction held 4 bases outside the gene matches. The CDR3 covers 14 residues. Germline values: CDR1 MGHDK, CDR2 SYGVNS. The CDR3 reads CASRGQGASYGYTF. The CDR3 nucleotides are TGTGCCAGCAGGGGACAGGGGGCCTCATATGGCTACACCTTC.

The chain links TRBV4-1 to TRBJ1-2; D unresolved. V lost 0 bases to trimming and J lost 4 bases, with 12 bases between them. From germline, CDR1 is MGHRA and CDR2 YSYEKL. This CDR3 region has 15 residues. The CDR3 DNA sequence: TGCGCCAGCAGCCAAGATCCCCCCGGTGTCTATGGCTACACCTTC. Protein product: CASSQDPPGVYGYTF.

This rearrangement joins TRBV19 to TRBJ2-2; possible D gene TRBD1, 5 bases. The CDR3 sequence is 15 residues long. The V end lost 3 bases, the J end lost 5 bases, and 13 bases lay between the germline ends. Germline V CDR1 and CDR2: LNHDA, SQIVND (reference sequence). CDR3 residues: CASSIHKGLTGELFF. The DNA for the CDR3 is TGTGCCAGTAGTATCCACAAGGGGCTTACCGGGGAGCTGTTTTTT.

This chain uses TRBV10-3 with TRBJ2-3; no clear D gene. The CDR3 spans 12 residues. Germline loops: CDR1 ENHRY, CDR2 SYGVKD. Trimming shortened V by 2 bases and J by 7 bases, and 7 bases separated the two germline ends. CDR3 DNA sequence: TGTGCCATCAGTGAGGAGCCGAATACGCAGTATTTT. This translates into CAISEEPNTQYF.

The chain carries TRBV25-1 and TRBJ1-1; TRBD1 agrees at 8 bases. Germline lookup yields CDR1 MGHDK and CDR2 SYGVNS. The CDR3 extends over 14 amino acids. V trimming: 6 bases; J trimming: 3 bases; junction bases outside the gene matches: 6. Here the CDR3 reads CASSLGTGHTEAFF. The CDR3 DNA follows: TGTGCCAGCAGCCTAGGGACAGGCCACACTGAAGCTTTCTTT.

CDR3 in amino acids: CASSEGGRGTDTQYF. The CDR3 nucleotides read TGTGCCAGTAGTGAAGGGGGCCGGGGCACAGATACGCAGTATTTT. The J gene is TRBJ2-3, the V gene TRBV19; TRBD1 matches at 7 bases. CDR3 length: 15 amino acids. V gave up 5 bases and J gave up 1 base; unmatched junction bases: 6. Germline-derived CDR1 and CDR2 are LNHDA and SQIVND (reference sequence).